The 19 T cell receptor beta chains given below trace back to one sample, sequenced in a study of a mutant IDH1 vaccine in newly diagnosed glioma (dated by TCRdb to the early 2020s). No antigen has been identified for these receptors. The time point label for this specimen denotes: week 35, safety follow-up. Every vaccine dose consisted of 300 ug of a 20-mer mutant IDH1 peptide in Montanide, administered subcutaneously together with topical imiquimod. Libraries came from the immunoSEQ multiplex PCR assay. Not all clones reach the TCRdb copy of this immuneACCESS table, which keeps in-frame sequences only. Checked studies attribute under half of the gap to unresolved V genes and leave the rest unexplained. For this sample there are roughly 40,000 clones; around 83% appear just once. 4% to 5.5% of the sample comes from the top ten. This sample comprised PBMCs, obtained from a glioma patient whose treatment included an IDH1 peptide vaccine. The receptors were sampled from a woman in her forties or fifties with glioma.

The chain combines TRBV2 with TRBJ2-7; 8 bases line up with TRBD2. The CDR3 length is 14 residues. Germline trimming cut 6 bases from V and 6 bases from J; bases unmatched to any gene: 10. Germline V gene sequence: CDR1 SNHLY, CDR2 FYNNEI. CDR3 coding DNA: TGTGCCAGCAGAGAGTCGGGACTAGTGAGCGAGCAGTACTTC. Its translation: CASRESGLVSEQYF. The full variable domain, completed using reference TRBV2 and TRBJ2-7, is EPEVTQTPSHQVTQMGQEVILRCVPISNHLYFYWYRQILGQKVEFLVSFYNNEISEKSEIFDDQFSVERPDGSNFTLKIRSTKLEDSAMYFCASRESGLVSEQYFGPGTRLTVT.

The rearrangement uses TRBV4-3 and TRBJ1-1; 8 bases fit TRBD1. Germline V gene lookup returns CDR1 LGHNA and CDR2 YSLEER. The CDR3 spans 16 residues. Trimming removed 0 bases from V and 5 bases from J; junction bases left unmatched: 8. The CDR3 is CASSQDLNRGWTEAFF. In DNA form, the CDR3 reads TGCGCCAGCAGCCAAGATCTAAACAGGGGGTGGACTGAAGCTTTCTTT.

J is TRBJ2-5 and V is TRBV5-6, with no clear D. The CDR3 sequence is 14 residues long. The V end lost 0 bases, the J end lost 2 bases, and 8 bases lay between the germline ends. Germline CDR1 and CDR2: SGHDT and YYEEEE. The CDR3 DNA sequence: TGTGCCAGCAGCTTGGCTTCCCTTCAAGAGACCCAGTACTTC. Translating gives CASSLASLQETQYF.

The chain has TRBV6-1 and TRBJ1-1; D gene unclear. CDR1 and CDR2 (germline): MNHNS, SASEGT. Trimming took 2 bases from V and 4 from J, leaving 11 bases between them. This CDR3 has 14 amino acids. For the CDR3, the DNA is TGTGCCAGCAGTGAATCAAATGGGGTCACTGAAGCTTTCTTT. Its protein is CASSESNGVTEAFF.

CDR3 coding DNA: TGTGCCAGCAGCTTAAACAAGGAAGCTTTCTTT. Encoded protein: CASSLNKEAFF. The chain joins TRBV11-2 to TRBJ1-1; D uncertain. The CDR3 sequence is 11 residues long. Germline CDR1 SGHAT, CDR2 FQNNGV. Trimming stripped 2 bases from V and 8 bases from J, with 6 bases between.

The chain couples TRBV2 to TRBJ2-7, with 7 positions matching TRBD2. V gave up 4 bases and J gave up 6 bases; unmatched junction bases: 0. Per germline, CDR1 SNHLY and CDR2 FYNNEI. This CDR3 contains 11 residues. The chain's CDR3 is CASSAGGEQYF. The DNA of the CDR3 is TGTGCCAGCAGTGCGGGAGGCGAGCAGTACTTC.

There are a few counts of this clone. The CDR3 DNA reads TGTGCCAGCAGCTTAGCCGGGTTGAACACTGAAGCTTTCTTT. This translates into CASSLAGLNTEAFF. This chain uses TRBV11-3 with TRBJ1-1; D gene unclear. Germline-derived CDR1 and CDR2 are SGHNT and YENEEA. The CDR3 runs to 14 residues. V gave up 1 base and J gave up 0 bases, with 6 bases separating them.

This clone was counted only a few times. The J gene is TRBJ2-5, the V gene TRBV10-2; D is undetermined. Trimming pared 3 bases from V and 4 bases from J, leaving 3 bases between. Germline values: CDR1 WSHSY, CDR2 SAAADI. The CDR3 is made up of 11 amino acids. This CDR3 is CASSDGETQYF. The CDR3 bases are TGCGCCAGCAGTGATGGAGAGACCCAGTACTTC.

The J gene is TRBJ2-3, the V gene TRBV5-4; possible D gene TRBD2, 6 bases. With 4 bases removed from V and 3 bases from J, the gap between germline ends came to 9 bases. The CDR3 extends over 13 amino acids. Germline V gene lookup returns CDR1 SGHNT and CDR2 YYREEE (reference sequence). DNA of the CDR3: TGTGCCAGCAGCATGACTAGAACAGATACGCAGTATTTT. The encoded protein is CASSMTRTDTQYF. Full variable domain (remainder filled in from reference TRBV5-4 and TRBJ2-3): ETGVTQSPTHLIKTRGQQVTLRCSSQSGHNTVSWYQQALGQGPQFIFQYYREEENGRGNFPPRFSGLQFPNYSSELNVNALELDDSALYLCASSMTRTDTQYFGPGTRLTVL.

DNA for the CDR3: TGCAGTGCCCCCACCGGGGATACGCAGTATTTT. It encodes CSAPTGDTQYF. This chain uses TRBV20-1 with TRBJ2-3, with D hard to call. The germline V gene encodes CDR1 DFQATT and CDR2 SNEGSKA (reference sequence). V was shortened by 6 bases and J by 6 bases, with 10 bases between the two germline ends. The CDR3 loop spans 11 amino acids.

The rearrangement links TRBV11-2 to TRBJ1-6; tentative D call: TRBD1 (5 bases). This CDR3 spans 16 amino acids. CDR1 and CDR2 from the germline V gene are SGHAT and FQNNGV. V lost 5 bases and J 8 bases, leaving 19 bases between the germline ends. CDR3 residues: CASSPGPGRTYSPLHF. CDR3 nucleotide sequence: TGTGCCAGCAGCCCCGGTCCGGGACGGACTTATTCACCCCTCCACTTT.

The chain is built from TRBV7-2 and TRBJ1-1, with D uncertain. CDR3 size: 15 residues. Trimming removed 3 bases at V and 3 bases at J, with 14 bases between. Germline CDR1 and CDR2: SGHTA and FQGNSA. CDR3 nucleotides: TGTGCCAGCAGCTTGTACTCGCGCGGGGACACTGAAGCTTTCTTT. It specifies CASSLYSRGDTEAFF.

CDR3 protein: CASSFFSGGLGDTQYF. The CDR3 nucleotides read TGTGCCAGCAGCTTTTTTAGCGGGGGATTGGGAGATACGCAGTATTTT. The V gene is TRBV7-2, the J gene TRBJ2-3; 9 nucleotides match TRBD2. The germline V gene encodes CDR1 SGHTA and CDR2 FQGNSA. The junction had 9 bases not matched to a gene; V was cut back by 3 bases and J by 5 bases. The CDR3 has 16 residues.

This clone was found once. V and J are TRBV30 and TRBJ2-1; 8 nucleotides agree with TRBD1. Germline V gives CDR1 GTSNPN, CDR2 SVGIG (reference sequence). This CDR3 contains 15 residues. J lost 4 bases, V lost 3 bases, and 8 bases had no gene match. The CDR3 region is CAWRTGVGVYNEQFF. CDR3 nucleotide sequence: TGTGCCTGGAGGACAGGGGTCGGTGTTTACAATGAGCAGTTCTTC.

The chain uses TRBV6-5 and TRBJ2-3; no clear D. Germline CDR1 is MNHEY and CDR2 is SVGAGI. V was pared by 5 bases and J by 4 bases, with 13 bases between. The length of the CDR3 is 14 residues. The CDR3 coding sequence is TGTGCCAGCAGTCGGTCTCGCAGCTCAGATACGCAGTATTTT. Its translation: CASSRSRSSDTQYF.

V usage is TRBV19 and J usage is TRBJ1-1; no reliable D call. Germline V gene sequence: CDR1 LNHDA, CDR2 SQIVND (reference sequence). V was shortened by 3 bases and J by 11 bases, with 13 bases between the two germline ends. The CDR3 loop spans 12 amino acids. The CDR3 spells CASSIVDGRAFF. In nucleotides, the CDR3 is TGTGCCAGTAGTATTGTCGATGGACGTGCTTTCTTT.

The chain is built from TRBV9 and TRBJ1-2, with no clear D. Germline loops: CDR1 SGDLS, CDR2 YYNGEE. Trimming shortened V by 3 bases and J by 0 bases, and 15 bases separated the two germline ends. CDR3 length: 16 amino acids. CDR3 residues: CASSASRDISNYGYTF. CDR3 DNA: TGTGCCAGCAGCGCCTCCCGTGACATCTCTAACTATGGCTACACCTTC.

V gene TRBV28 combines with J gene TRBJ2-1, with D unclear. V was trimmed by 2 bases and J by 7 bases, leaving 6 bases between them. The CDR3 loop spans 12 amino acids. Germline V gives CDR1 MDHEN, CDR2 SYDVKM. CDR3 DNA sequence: TGTGCCAGCAGTTTAACGCATAATGAGCAGTTCTTC. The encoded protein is CASSLTHNEQFF.

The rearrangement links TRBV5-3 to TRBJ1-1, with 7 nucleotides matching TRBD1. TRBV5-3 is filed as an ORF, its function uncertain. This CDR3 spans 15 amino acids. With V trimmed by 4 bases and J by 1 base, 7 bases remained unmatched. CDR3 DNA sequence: TGTGCCAGAAGCGAAGGGGACAGCCCGAACACTGAAGCTTTCTTT. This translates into CARSEGDSPNTEAFF.